This is a list of T cell receptor beta chains from one sample in a study of blood T cell repertoires in COVID-19. Using immunoSEQ multiplex PCR, the repertoire was profiled, and TCRdb retains in-frame clones only, with some absent. The sample yields more than 25,000 clones, approximately 80% seen once. Sequences were obtained from peripheral blood. The receptors shown here come from a man in his 70s with active COVID-19. Both conserved end residues are part of each CDR3. The order of the fields is clone size, V gene, D gene, J gene, CDR3 protein, CDR3 DNA. A D gene is named only where the DNA matches it firmly. Size is stated for part of the rows, as once, few or many counts, or as a class when the clone is expanded.

clone size: NA
V gene: TRBV5-1
D gene: TRBD1
J gene: TRBJ2-2
CDR3 protein: CASSQTGYTGELFF
CDR3 DNA: TGCGCCAGCAGCCAGACAGGGTACACCGGGGAGCTGTTTTTT

clone size: NA
V gene: TRBV12-3/TRBV12-4
D gene: NA
J gene: TRBJ1-5
CDR3 protein: CASSLRENQPQHF
CDR3 DNA: TGTGCCAGCAGTTTACGCGAGAATCAGCCCCAGCATTTT

clone size: NA
V gene: TRBV21-1
D gene: NA
J gene: TRBJ1-5
CDR3 protein: CASNPGSLVCNNQPQHF
CDR3 DNA: TGTGCCAGCAACCCAGGGTCCCTTGTATGTAACAATCAGCCCCAGCATTTT

clone size: NA
V gene: TRBV28
D gene: NA
J gene: TRBJ2-3
CDR3 protein: CASSGGTPSTDTQYF
CDR3 DNA: TGTGCCAGCTCGGGGGGCACCCCGAGCACAGATACGCAGTATTTT

clone size: NA
V gene: TRBV5-8
D gene: NA
J gene: TRBJ2-7
CDR3 protein: CASSTWTSTYEQYF
CDR3 DNA: TGTGCCAGCAGCACCTGGACTTCAACCTACGAGCAGTACTTC

clone size: NA
V gene: TRBV5-6
D gene: NA
J gene: TRBJ2-7
CDR3 protein: CASSLVYYPYEQYF
CDR3 DNA: TGTGCCAGCAGCTTGGTTTACTATCCCTACGAGCAGTACTTC

clone size: NA
V gene: TRBV4-1
D gene: NA
J gene: TRBJ1-5
CDR3 protein: CASSQEGGYSNQPQHF
CDR3 DNA: TGCGCCAGCAGCCAAGAAGGCGGATATAGCAATCAGCCCCAGCATTTT

clone size: NA
V gene: TRBV5-1
D gene: TRBD1
J gene: TRBJ2-7
CDR3 protein: CASSGTGGRYEQYF
CDR3 DNA: TGCGCCAGCAGCGGGACAGGGGGACGCTACGAGCAGTACTTC

clone size: NA
V gene: TRBV5-1
D gene: TRBD2
J gene: TRBJ2-7
CDR3 protein: CASALAGSSYEQYF
CDR3 DNA: TGCGCCAGCGCATTAGCGGGGAGCTCCTACGAGCAGTACTTC

clone size: NA
V gene: TRBV19
D gene: TRBD2
J gene: TRBJ2-5
CDR3 protein: CASKNIAGGKETQYF
CDR3 DNA: TGTGCCAGTAAAAACATCGCGGGGGGAAAGGAGACCCAGTACTTC

clone size: NA
V gene: TRBV5-4
D gene: NA
J gene: TRBJ2-3
CDR3 protein: CASSLGLTDTQYF
CDR3 DNA: TGTGCCAGCAGCTTGGGACTCACAGATACGCAGTATTTT

clone size: NA
V gene: TRBV30
D gene: TRBD1
J gene: TRBJ2-2
CDR3 protein: CAWSASRDRGHRELFF
CDR3 DNA: TGTGCCTGGAGTGCCTCTCGAGACAGGGGGCACAGGGAGCTGTTTTTT

clone size: NA
V gene: TRBV5-6
D gene: NA
J gene: TRBJ2-1
CDR3 protein: CASSLANRALIYNEQFF
CDR3 DNA: TGTGCCAGCAGCTTGGCCAACAGGGCATTAATCTACAATGAGCAGTTCTTC

clone size: once
V gene: TRBV18
D gene: TRBD1
J gene: TRBJ2-4
CDR3 protein: CASSEGQGDIQYF
CDR3 DNA: TGTGCCAGCTCAGAAGGACAGGGGGACATTCAGTACTTC

clone size: once
V gene: TRBV30
D gene: NA
J gene: TRBJ2-7
CDR3 protein: CAWNLKGTAEQYF
CDR3 DNA: TGTGCCTGGAATTTAAAAGGTACAGCCGAGCAGTACTTC

clone size: NA
V gene: TRBV7-8
D gene: NA
J gene: TRBJ1-1
CDR3 protein: CASSLERHLTAFF
CDR3 DNA: TGTGCCAGCAGCTTGGAGAGGCACTTAACGGCTTTCTTT

clone size: NA
V gene: TRBV9
D gene: NA
J gene: TRBJ2-2
CDR3 protein: CASSAGRRAGELFF
CDR3 DNA: TGTGCCAGCAGCGCCGGAAGGCGGGCCGGGGAGCTGTTTTTT

clone size: many
V gene: TRBV15
D gene: NA
J gene: TRBJ1-4
CDR3 protein: CATSRNQYPIGVTNEKLFF
CDR3 DNA: TGTGCCACCAGCAGAAACCAATATCCTATAGGGGTAACTAATGAAAAACTGTTTTTT

clone size: NA
V gene: TRBV7-3
D gene: NA
J gene: TRBJ1-1
CDR3 protein: CASSQQQATEAFF
CDR3 DNA: TGTGCCAGCAGCCAACAACAGGCGACTGAAGCTTTCTTT

clone size: NA
V gene: TRBV19
D gene: NA
J gene: TRBJ1-1
CDR3 protein: CASSRPSSMNTEAFF
CDR3 DNA: TGTGCCAGTAGTCGCCCGAGTAGTATGAACACTGAAGCTTTCTTT

clone size: NA
V gene: TRBV11-2
D gene: TRBD1
J gene: TRBJ2-1
CDR3 protein: CASSALRQGNEQFF
CDR3 DNA: TGTGCCAGCAGCGCCCTCCGACAGGGTAATGAGCAGTTCTTC

clone size: NA
V gene: TRBV5-8
D gene: NA
J gene: TRBJ1-2
CDR3 protein: CASSGRTRANYGYTF
CDR3 DNA: TGTGCCAGCAGTGGGAGGACACGCGCTAACTATGGCTACACCTTC

clone size: once
V gene: TRBV11-2
D gene: NA
J gene: TRBJ2-1
CDR3 protein: CASSWAIGSYNEQFF
CDR3 DNA: TGTGCCAGCAGCTGGGCAATTGGCAGCTACAATGAGCAGTTCTTC

clone size: NA
V gene: TRBV7-9
D gene: TRBD2
J gene: TRBJ2-3
CDR3 protein: CASSLGLAGGPGTDTQYF
CDR3 DNA: TGTGCCAGCAGCTTAGGGCTAGCGGGAGGGCCGGGCACAGATACGCAGTATTTT

clone size: NA
V gene: TRBV28
D gene: NA
J gene: TRBJ2-7
CDR3 protein: CASSLWGQGLYEQYF
CDR3 DNA: TGTGCCAGCAGTTTATGGGGTCAGGGGCTCTACGAGCAGTACTTC

clone size: NA
V gene: TRBV19
D gene: TRBD1
J gene: TRBJ2-7
CDR3 protein: CASSIIGQGAPKQYF
CDR3 DNA: TGTGCCAGTAGTATAATTGGGCAGGGGGCCCCAAAGCAGTACTTC